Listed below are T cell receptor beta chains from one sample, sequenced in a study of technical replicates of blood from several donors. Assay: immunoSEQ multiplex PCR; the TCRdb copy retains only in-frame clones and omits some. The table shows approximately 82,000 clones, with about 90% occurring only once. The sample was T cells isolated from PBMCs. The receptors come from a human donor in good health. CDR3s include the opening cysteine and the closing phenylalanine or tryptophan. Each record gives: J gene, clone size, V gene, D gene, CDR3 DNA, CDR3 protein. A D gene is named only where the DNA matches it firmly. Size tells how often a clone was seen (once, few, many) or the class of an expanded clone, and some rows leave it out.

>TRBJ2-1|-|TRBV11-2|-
TGTGCCAGCAGCTTAGTCCCCGGTTCCTACAATGAGCAGTTCTTC
CASSLVPGSYNEQFF
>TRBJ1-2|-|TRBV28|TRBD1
TGTGCCAGCAGCCCATTGAGGACAGGGGGCTCGGCTGGCTACACCTTC
CASSPLRTGGSAGYTF
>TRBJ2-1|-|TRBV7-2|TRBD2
TGTGCCAGCAGCTTATCCTCCCCCCCTAGCGGGGGGCCGTTGCGGTTCTTC
CASSLSSPPSGGPLRFF
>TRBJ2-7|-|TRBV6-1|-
TGTGCCAGCAGTGAACTTTTCGGTTACGAGCAGTACTTC
CASSELFGYEQYF
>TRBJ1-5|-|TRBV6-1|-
TGTGCCAGCAGTGGTGGTCGGAGGGCTCCTAGCAATCAGCCCCAGCATTTT
CASSGGRRAPSNQPQHF
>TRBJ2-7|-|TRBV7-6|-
TGTGCCAGCAGCCTCGGCTCGGGGGGCGTTTACGAGCAGTACTTC
CASSLGSGGVYEQYF
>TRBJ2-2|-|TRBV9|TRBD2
TGTGCCAGCAGCCCGACTAGCGGGACGAACACCGGGGAGCTGTTTTTT
CASSPTSGTNTGELFF
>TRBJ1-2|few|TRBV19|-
TGTGCCAGTAGTCACAGGGAATTGTTCTATGGCTACACCTTC
CASSHRELFYGYTF
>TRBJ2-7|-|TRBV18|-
TGTGCCAGCTCACCACCGGTAGACTACGAGCAGTACTTC
CASSPPVDYEQYF
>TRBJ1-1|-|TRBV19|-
TGTGCCAGTAGTATAGTTCCGGGTCTCGGCACTGAAGCTTTCTTT
CASSIVPGLGTEAFF
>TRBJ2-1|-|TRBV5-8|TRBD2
TGTGCCAGCAGCCAGACTACTAGCGGGAGCCGTTACTCCTACAATGAGCAGTTCTTC
CASSQTTSGSRYSYNEQFF
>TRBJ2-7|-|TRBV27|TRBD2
TGTGCCAGCAGTAACACACTAGCGGGCCTTCTCGAGCAGTACTTC
CASSNTLAGLLEQYF
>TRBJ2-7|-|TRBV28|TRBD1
TGTGCCAGCAGGGGGCAGGGGGCAAGGCACTCCTACGAGCAGTACTTC
CASRGQGARHSYEQYF
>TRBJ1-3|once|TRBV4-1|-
TGCGCCAGCAGCCAAGCCGAGGCGGGACTATCTGGAAACACCATATATTTT
CASSQAEAGLSGNTIYF
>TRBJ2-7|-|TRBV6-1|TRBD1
TGTGCCAGCAGTGAAGCGCGAGGGGGCGGGTACGAGCAGTACTTC
CASSEARGGGYEQYF
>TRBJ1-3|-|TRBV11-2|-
TGTGCCAGCAGCGCTCGACAGGCCTTATATTTT
CASSARQALYF
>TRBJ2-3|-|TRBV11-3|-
TGTGCCAGCAGGCAACGGGGACTGCTTTTTGCGCAGTATTTT
CASRQRGLLFAQYF
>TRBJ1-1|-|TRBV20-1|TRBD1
TGCAGTGCTATTAGACAGGGTGAAGCTTTCTTT
CSAIRQGEAFF
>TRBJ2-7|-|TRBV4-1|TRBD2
TGCGCCAGCAGCCAACTCGAAGCGGGGGGTCCATACGAGCAGTACTTC
CASSQLEAGGPYEQYF
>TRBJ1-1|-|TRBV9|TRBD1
TGTGCCAGCAGCGATGGGACAGGGTCCCACACTGAAGCTTTCTTT
CASSDGTGSHTEAFF
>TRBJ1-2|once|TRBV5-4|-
TGTGCCAGCAGGGGCATCTATGGCTACACCTTC
CASRGIYGYTF
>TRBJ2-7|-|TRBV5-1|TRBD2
TGCGCCAGCAGCCACGGTCCCCTAGCGGGAGAATCCTACGAGCAGTACTTC
CASSHGPLAGESYEQYF
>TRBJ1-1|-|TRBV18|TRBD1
TGTGCCAGCTCACTCTACTCCGGGACAGGGGGCCGTACTGAAGCTTTCTTT
CASSLYSGTGGRTEAFF
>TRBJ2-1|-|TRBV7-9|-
TGTGCCAGCAGTTTCGGGACTCCTCCCGGGGATGAGCAGTTCTTC
CASSFGTPPGDEQFF
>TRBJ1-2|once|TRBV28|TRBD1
TGTGCCAGCAGTTTAGGGACAGCCGTTGTCTACACCTTC
CASSLGTAVVYTF
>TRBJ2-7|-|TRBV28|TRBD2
TGTGCCAGCAGTCTTGATAATGGACTAGCGGGACGCACCTTC
CASSLDNGLAGRTF
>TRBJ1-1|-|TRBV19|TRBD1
TGTGCCAGTAGTAGGACAGGGACGAACACTGAAGCTTTCTTT
CASSRTGTNTEAFF
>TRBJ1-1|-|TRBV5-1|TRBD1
TGCGCCAGCAGCTTGGAAACAGGGGCTGGTATTACTGAAGCTTTCTTT
CASSLETGAGITEAFF
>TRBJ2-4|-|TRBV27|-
TGTGCCAGCGGCGGGCCCCTCAAAAACATTCAGTACTTC
CASGGPLKNIQYF
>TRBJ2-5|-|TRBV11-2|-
TGTGCCAGCAGCCCCGGTAGAGGGAGCGTCAGAAAGACCCAGTACTTC
CASSPGRGSVRKTQYF
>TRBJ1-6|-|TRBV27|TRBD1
TGTGCCAGCAGTTTTCCGGGACAGGGGAGTAATTCACCCCTCCACTTT
CASSFPGQGSNSPLHF
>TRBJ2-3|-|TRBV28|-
TGTGCCAGCACTCGTTCCTCGGTGAATACGCAGTATTTT
CASTRSSVNTQYF
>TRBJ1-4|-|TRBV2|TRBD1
TGTGCCAGCAGCGTGACAGGGGGTGACGAAAAACTGTTTTTT
CASSVTGGDEKLFF
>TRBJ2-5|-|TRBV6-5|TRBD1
TGTGCCAGCAGAGAGGGGGCTCAAGAGACCCAGTACTTC
CASREGAQETQYF
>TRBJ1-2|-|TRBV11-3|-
TGTGCCAGCAGCTTAGAGAAAGGGAGGGGGAACTATGGCTACACCTTC
CASSLEKGRGNYGYTF